The 11 T cell receptor beta chains in this list originate from one sample, sequenced in a study of T cell responses to AZD1222 COVID-19 vaccine. Assay used: immunoSEQ multiplex PCR; TCRdb lists only in-frame clones, some missing. Of over 110,000 clones listed, around nine tenths are singletons. Source: peripheral blood, taken 28 days after the second AZD1222 dose. These receptor sequences come from an adult who received the AZD1222 COVID-19 vaccine.

CDR3 sequence reads: CASSPVLGQGNEKLFF. The CDR3 bases are TGTGCCAGCTCACCAGTTCTGGGACAGGGGAATGAAAAACTGTTTTTT. V usage is TRBV18 and J usage is TRBJ1-4; the match to TRBD1 covers 10 bases. Germline CDR1 is KGHSH and CDR2 is LQKENI. CDR3 size: 16 residues. The ends lost 2 bases at V and 5 bases at J; junction bases unmatched: 5.

The chain recombines TRBV6-1 with TRBJ1-3; D is uncertain. The CDR3 runs to 16 residues. V shed 1 base and J shed 2 bases, with 12 bases lying between them. Germline loops: CDR1 MNHNS, CDR2 SASEGT. The DNA for the CDR3 is TGTGCCAGCAGTGAAGTGGCAGGCTTAACTGGAAACACCATATATTTT. It is translated as CASSEVAGLTGNTIYF.

Here the CDR3 DNA reads TGTGCCAGCAGCCGGGACACCTATGGCTACACCTTC. Protein sequence: CASSRDTYGYTF. This sequence joins TRBV9 and TRBJ1-2, with a weak D call TRBD1 (6 bases). The V end lost 4 bases, the J end lost 4 bases, and 8 bases lay between the germline ends. CDR1 is SGDLS, CDR2 YYNGEE, per germline. This CDR3 is 12 amino acids long.

V usage is TRBV7-9 and J usage is TRBJ1-2, with 8 bases that match TRBD1. This CDR3 comprises 15 residues. CDR1 and CDR2 from the germline V gene are SEHNR and FQNEAQ (reference sequence). Losses at the gene ends were 1 base for V and 8 bases for J; bases not matched to a gene: 9. CDR3 coding DNA: TGTGCCAGCAGCTTAGGGCAGGGGGCGACCTGGGGCTACACCTTC. This translates into CASSLGQGATWGYTF. Full variable domain (remainder filled in from reference TRBV7-9 and TRBJ1-2): DTGVSQNPRHKITKRGQNVTFRCDPISEHNRLYWYRQTLGQGPEFLTYFQNEAQLEKSRLLSDRFSAERPKGSFSTLEIQRTEQGDSAMYLCASSLGQGATWGYTFGSGTRLTVV.

V and J are TRBV7-9 and TRBJ1-2; D unresolved. Trimming took off 5 bases at V and 1 base at J, with 20 bases between the two ends. CDR3 length: 17 residues. Germline CDR1 and CDR2: SEHNR and FQNEAQ (reference sequence). The CDR3, as DNA: TGTGCCAGCAGCCTCCTTACCCAGCAGGAGGGTAACTATGGCTACACCTTC. It is translated as CASSLLTQQEGNYGYTF.

The gene calls are TRBV2 and TRBJ2-7; D uncertain. This CDR3 comprises 12 residues. Deletions cut 3 bases from V and 6 bases from J, with 9 bases between. The germline gives CDR1 SNHLY, CDR2 FYNNEI. The CDR3 is CASSDYIGEQYF. For the CDR3, the DNA is TGTGCCAGCAGTGACTACATTGGCGAGCAGTACTTC. The complete variable domain, with remaining parts taken from reference TRBV2 and TRBJ2-7, reads EPEVTQTPSHQVTQMGQEVILRCVPISNHLYFYWYRQILGQKVEFLVSFYNNEISEKSEIFDDQFSVERPDGSNFTLKIRSTKLEDSAMYFCASSDYIGEQYFGPGTRLTVT.

This clone was counted a single time. The rearrangement links TRBV11-2 to TRBJ2-1; D is undetermined. Trimming took off 0 bases at V and 9 bases at J, with 9 bases between the two ends. The CDR3 runs 13 residues. Germline CDR1 is SGHAT and CDR2 is FQNNGV. CDR3 DNA: TGTGCCAGCAGCTTAGAGACAAAGGCTGAGCAGTTCTTC. Translating gives CASSLETKAEQFF.

This clone was observed a handful of times. This chain joins TRBV15 and TRBJ1-4; 8 bases align to TRBD1. Per the germline V gene, CDR1 is LNHNV and CDR2 is YYDKDF (reference sequence). The trim removed 3 bases at V and 5 bases at J, leaving 8 bases unmatched. The CDR3 runs to 16 residues. The CDR3 sequence: CATSRASGQGNEKLFF. The CDR3 DNA sequence: TGTGCCACCAGCAGGGCGTCCGGACAGGGCAATGAAAAACTGTTTTTT.

The chain employs TRBV7-9 and TRBJ1-1, with D uncertain. V lost 0 bases and J 7 bases, leaving 15 bases between the germline ends. The CDR3 consists of 15 residues. From germline, CDR1 is SEHNR and CDR2 FQNEAQ (reference sequence). CDR3 DNA sequence: TGTGCCAGCAGCTTAGCGCGGGAATGGAGGTATGAAGCTTTCTTT. Its translation: CASSLAREWRYEAFF. Variable domain in full (rest from reference TRBV7-9 and TRBJ1-1): DTGVSQNPRHKITKRGQNVTFRCDPISEHNRLYWYRQTLGQGPEFLTYFQNEAQLEKSRLLSDRFSAERPKGSFSTLEIQRTEQGDSAMYLCASSLAREWRYEAFFGQGTRLTVV.

The V gene is TRBV6-5, the J gene TRBJ2-7; D is perhaps TRBD1 (5 bases). CDR1 and CDR2 from the germline V gene are MNHEY and SVGAGI. With 7 bases removed from V and 7 bases from J, the gap between germline ends came to 17 bases. The length of the CDR3 is 13 residues. CDR3 sequence reads: CASKQGGIVEQYV. DNA for the CDR3: TGTGCCAGCAAGCAGGGTGGTATTGTGGAGCAGTACGTC.

The genes are TRBV7-2 and TRBJ1-1; possible D gene TRBD1, 6 bases. CDR1 is SGHTA, CDR2 FQGNSA, per germline. The CDR3 is 13 residues long. The germline V and J ends were trimmed by 2 bases and 11 bases, with 15 bases remaining between them. CDR3 DNA: TGTGCCAGCAGCTTACGGGGGGGGCAAGTCGCTTTCTTT. This gives the protein CASSLRGGQVAFF.